The 2 T cell receptor beta chains below were found in one sample sequenced in a study of blood T cells in healthy people across ages. Alongside a J-beta primer mix, a sample-barcoded 5' primer served in a second PCR lasting about 7 to 12 cycles. A single record per CDR3 protein comes from TCRdb applying MiXCR to the 5' RACE reads. In the table there are approximately 2,000,000 distinct CDR3 sequences, approximately 39% of which are singletons. Sequenced material: blood. These receptors originate from a human donor in good health.

The gene calls are TRBV20-1 and TRBJ2-7, with a possible D match to TRBD2 (6 bases). Germline CDR1 and CDR2: DFQATT and SNEGSKA (reference sequence). The CDR3 length is 14 residues. V dropped 6 bases and J dropped 4 bases, with 19 bases sitting between them. The CDR3 DNA reads TGCAGTGCCCCCCGGCCGGGGGTGTGGTACGAGCAGTACTTC. Translating gives CSAPRPGVWYEQYF.

The V and J genes are TRBV28 and TRBJ1-1; weak D call: TRBD1 (6 bases). Deletions cut 5 bases from V and 5 bases from J, with 18 bases between. Per the germline V gene, CDR1 is MDHEN and CDR2 is SYDVKM. The CDR3 totals 15 residues. Here the CDR3 reads CASSGSYRVVTEAFF. As DNA, the CDR3 is TGTGCCAGCAGTGGGTCTTACAGGGTTGTGACTGAAGCTTTCTTT.